Each of the 30 T cell receptor beta chains below was sequenced from the same sample in a study of Ad26.COV2.S vaccination and SARS-CoV-2 variants. Produced via immunoSEQ multiplex PCR; TCRdb's table is partial and in-frame only. The table records 440,000 or so clones, around 91% of them present only once. Sample treatment: around 19 received Ad26.COV2.S at low or high dose, single or two shots; five or six received placebo; per-sample allocation not given. Vaccine and placebo recipients were sampled on day 63 after the first injection. The sample was peripheral blood, taken in a trial of Ad26.COV2.S vaccine versus placebo. The source is a person between 18 and 65 years old who received the Ad26.COV2.S COVID-19 vaccine or a placebo.

With regard to this clone: The sample holds other DNA sequences that translate to the same CDR3. The V gene is TRBV27, the J gene TRBJ2-7; D is undetermined. The ends were cut back, 0 bases at V and 0 bases at J, with 6 bases in the middle. Germline CDR1 is MNHEY and CDR2 is SMNVEV (reference sequence). The CDR3 totals 14 residues. The CDR3 spells CASSLSSSSYEQYF. CDR3 DNA: TGTGCCAGCAGTTTATCGTCGAGCTCCTACGAGCAGTACTTC.

This chain links TRBV6-1 with TRBJ1-5; no firm D call. The germline V gene has CDR1 MNHNS and CDR2 SASEGT. This CDR3 has 15 amino acids. Trimming stripped 2 bases from V and 0 bases from J, with 8 bases between. CDR3 residues: CASSEYGVSNQPQHF. The CDR3 DNA reads as TGTGCCAGCAGTGAATACGGAGTTAGCAATCAGCCCCAGCATTTT.

This chain uses TRBV5-4 with TRBJ1-2; tentatively, D is TRBD1 (5 bases). Looked up from germline, CDR1 is SGHNT and CDR2 is YYREEE (reference sequence). Trimming cost V 2 bases and J 3 bases, with 8 bases left between them. There are 13 residues in the CDR3. CDR3 bases: TGTGCCAGCAGCTTCCTCAGGGACTATGGCTACACCTTC. Protein product: CASSFLRDYGYTF.

The V and J genes are TRBV6-6 and TRBJ2-3, with 8 bases lining up with TRBD1. V was pared by 5 bases and J by 4 bases, with 14 bases of the junction left unmatched. CDR1 is MNHNY, CDR2 SVGAGI, per germline (reference sequence). The CDR3 covers 17 residues. CDR3 DNA sequence: TGTGCCAGCAGTCCTGCGGTCGGACAGGGTGGTGCAGATACGCAGTATTTT. This sequence encodes CASSPAVGQGGADTQYF.

This clone has just a few counts. The V call is TRBV6-2 or TRBV6-3, the J call TRBJ1-6, with no clear D. CDR3 length: 13 residues. Germline loops: CDR1 MNHEY, CDR2 SVGEGT. Trimming removed 6 bases from V and 8 bases from J, with 11 bases in between. CDR3 sequence: CASSRSQYSPLHF. The CDR3 DNA follows: TGTGCCAGCAGCCGGAGCCAATATTCACCCCTCCACTTT.

Concerning this clone itself: Relative to the germline gene, one junction end is altered; a read error may explain this. V usage is TRBV19 and J usage is TRBJ2-3; 11 positions agree with TRBD2. CDR1 is LNHDA, CDR2 SQIVND, per germline (reference sequence). CDR3 length equals 14 residues. The CDR3 region is CASRIAGGSGTQYF. The CDR3 bases are TGTGCCAGTAGGATAGCGGGAGGGTCGGGTACGCAGTATTTT.

Details on this clone: Mismatch with germline at one junction end may stem from a read error. Other DNA sequences in this specimen translate into the identical CDR3. This rearrangement joins TRBV4-3 to TRBJ1-2; TRBD1 agrees at 9 bases. From germline, CDR1 is LGHNA and CDR2 YSLEER. The CDR3 covers 14 residues. The CDR3 DNA is TGCGCCAGCAGCCAACGACAGGGGGACTATGGCTACACCTTT. It is translated as CASSQRQGDYGYTF.

This clone appeared once. The chain joins TRBV30 to TRBJ2-7; 10 bases are a match to TRBD2. CDR3 length: 14 amino acids. With V trimmed by 0 bases and J by 3 bases, 2 bases remained unmatched. Germline CDR1 is GTSNPN and CDR2 is SVGIG (reference sequence). The CDR3 DNA is TGTGCCTGGAGTGTAGCGGGAGGGTTCTACGAGCAGTACTTC. Protein product: CAWSVAGGFYEQYF.

The CDR3 region has the DNA TGTGCCAGCAGCTTGGGGACCGATTCCTACAATGAGCAGTTCTTC. Translation gives CASSLGTDSYNEQFF. This chain joins TRBV5-8 and TRBJ2-1; D not resolved. V shed 0 bases and J shed 1 base, with 8 bases lying between them. This CDR3 has 15 residues. The germline CDR1 and CDR2 sequences are SGHTS and YDEGEE.

This rearrangement joins TRBV5-5 to TRBJ1-6; D ambiguous. The CDR3 runs to 15 residues. The V gene's germline CDR1 is SGHKS and CDR2 YYEKEE (reference sequence). With 2 bases removed from V and 5 bases from J, the gap between germline ends came to 11 bases. The CDR3 bases are TGTGCCAGCAGCTTAGTAGACACCAATAATTCACCCCTCCACTTT. It is translated as CASSLVDTNNSPLHF.

This clone appeared a few times. This sequence joins TRBV13 and TRBJ1-5, with unresolved D. Trimming removed 0 bases at V and 7 bases at J, with 10 bases between. The CDR3 is 14 residues long. In germline, CDR1 is PRHDT, CDR2 FYEKMQ (reference sequence). CDR3 protein: CASSLGRPGQPQHF. Here the CDR3 DNA reads TGTGCCAGCAGCTTAGGTCGGCCGGGGCAGCCCCAGCATTTT.

This clone appeared once. The chain employs TRBV7-3 and TRBJ2-1, with 12 bases matching TRBD2. V lost 3 bases and J lost 4; bases outside the gene matches: 4. There are 16 residues in the CDR3. The germline V gene has CDR1 SGHTA and CDR2 FQGTGA. The CDR3 sequence is CASSFGTSGQYNEQFF. The CDR3 region has the DNA TGTGCCAGCAGCTTTGGGACTAGCGGGCAATACAATGAGCAGTTCTTC.

CDR3 in DNA: TGCGCCAGCAGCCAAGTCTACGGGGGGGTCAGGGGACATGAGCAGTTCTTC. The encoded protein is CASSQVYGGVRGHEQFF. The chain is built from TRBV4-1 and TRBJ2-1; 8 positions match TRBD2. The V gene's germline CDR1 is MGHRA and CDR2 YSYEKL. The CDR3 spans 17 residues. The ends lost 1 base at V and 8 bases at J; junction bases unmatched: 13.

The rearrangement joins TRBV18 to TRBJ2-3; 14 bases align to TRBD2. This CDR3 has 19 residues. The germline V gene encodes CDR1 KGHSH and CDR2 LQKENI. V was clipped by 2 bases and J by 4 bases; unmatched bases: 11. The CDR3 DNA reads TGTGCCAGCTCACCATTCAGGACTAGCGGGAGGAGCTCGCCAGATACGCAGTATTTT. This translates into CASSPFRTSGRSSPDTQYF.

The V call is TRBV6-2 or TRBV6-3, the J call TRBJ2-2, with D possibly being TRBD2 (6 bases). Germline V CDR1 and CDR2: MNHEY, SVGEGT. CDR3 length: 16 residues. V was trimmed by 5 bases and J by 8 bases, leaving 21 bases between them. CDR3 residues: CASSPGTPSGAGELFF. The CDR3 nucleotides are TGTGCCAGCAGTCCCGGGACTCCTAGTGGGGCTGGGGAGCTGTTTTTT.

The CDR3 region has the DNA TGTGCCAGCAGACAGGGTCTACAAGAGACCCAGTACTTC. This translates into CASRQGLQETQYF. This chain uses TRBV2 with TRBJ2-5; a weak D match, TRBD1 (6 bases). Germline V gene sequence: CDR1 SNHLY, CDR2 FYNNEI. V lost 6 bases to trimming and J lost 2 bases, with 10 bases between them. This CDR3 region has 13 residues.

This clone was detected only a few times. The chain combines TRBV4-1 with TRBJ1-3; TRBD1 matches 7 bases. This CDR3 region has 16 residues. CDR1 and CDR2 (germline): MGHRA, YSYEKL. V dropped 4 bases and J dropped 3; count of bases not matched to a gene: 9. The CDR3 DNA sequence: TGCGCCAGCAGCCCGACAGGGTTGATTTTTGGAAACACCATATATTTT. It codes for CASSPTGLIFGNTIYF.

Only one count was recorded for this clone. The gene calls are TRBV18 and TRBJ2-3; 7 bases line up with TRBD2. V lost 6 bases to trimming and J lost 2 bases; unmatched junction nucleotides: 5. The CDR3 covers 14 residues. Germline-derived CDR1 and CDR2 are KGHSH and LQKENI. For the CDR3, the DNA is TGTGCCAGCTCGTCTGGGGGGGTCACAGATACGCAGTATTTT. This codes for CASSSGGVTDTQYF.

The chain couples TRBV19 to TRBJ1-6; D gene unclear. The germline V gene has CDR1 LNHDA and CDR2 SQIVND (reference sequence). The CDR3 has 13 amino acids. The V end lost 6 bases, the J end lost 5 bases, and 8 bases lay between the germline ends. The CDR3 DNA is TGTGCCAGTAGAGACAAAAATAATTCACCCCTCCACTTT. This gives the protein CASRDKNNSPLHF.

The V call is TRBV6-5, the J call TRBJ1-5; 7 bases align to TRBD1. There are 15 residues in the CDR3. V trimming: 6 bases; J trimming: 6 bases; junction bases outside the gene matches: 11. Per germline, CDR1 MNHEY and CDR2 SVGAGI. CDR3 in amino acids: CASSPEGGAIQPQHF. The CDR3 nucleotides read TGTGCCAGCAGCCCAGAAGGGGGCGCGATTCAGCCCCAGCATTTT.

The chain employs TRBV12-3 or TRBV12-4 and TRBJ1-5, with D maybe TRBD1 (5 bases). CDR3 length: 13 amino acids. The V and J ends lost 4 bases and 7 bases respectively, with 11 bases between them. The CDR3 sequence is CASSSGTRQPQHF. CDR3 sequence (DNA): TGTGCCAGCAGTTCAGGGACTAGGCAGCCCCAGCATTTT.

The chain uses TRBV28 and TRBJ2-1; D ambiguous. Germline V lookup: CDR1 MDHEN, CDR2 SYDVKM. Between the trimmed V and J ends, which lost 11 bases and 4 bases, there was a span of 15 bases. The CDR3 totals 13 residues. The CDR3 DNA is TGTGCCGCCAAGGGTGGGAAATACAATGAGCAGTTCTTC. As protein: CAAKGGKYNEQFF. Supplemented by reference TRBV28 and TRBJ2-1, the full variable domain reads DVKVTQSSRYLVKRTGEKVFLECVQDMDHENMFWYRQDPGLGLRLIYFSYDVKMKEKGDIPEGYSVSREKKERFSLILESASTNQTSMYLCAAKGGKYNEQFFGPGTRLTVL.

This clone was counted once. The chain uses TRBV7-6 and TRBJ2-6, with a possible D match to TRBD2 (6 bases). This CDR3 comprises 15 residues. V lost 2 bases to trimming and J lost 2 bases, with 7 bases between them. Germline CDR1 is SGHVS and CDR2 is FNYEAQ. DNA of the CDR3: TGTGCCAGCAGCTTATCGGGAGCTGGGGCCAACGTCCTGACTTTC. Protein product: CASSLSGAGANVLTF. The full variable domain, its missing parts supplied by reference TRBV7-6 and TRBJ2-6, is GAGVSQSPRYKVTKRGQDVALRCDPISGHVSLYWYRQALGQGPEFLTYFNYEAQQDKSGLPNDRFSAERPEGSISTLTIQRTEQRDSAMYRCASSLSGAGANVLTFGAGSRLTVL.

Notes on this clone: This specimen includes other DNA sequences encoding the same CDR3. The chain has TRBV18 and TRBJ1-5; D may be TRBD1 (6 bases). The germline V gene encodes CDR1 KGHSH and CDR2 LQKENI. CDR3 size: 15 residues. Deletions cut 6 bases from V and 0 bases from J, with 12 bases between. The CDR3 region is CASSQTGNSNQPQHF. The CDR3 DNA follows: TGTGCCAGCTCTCAAACAGGGAATAGCAATCAGCCCCAGCATTTT.

This clone came up once. The CDR3 here is CASTNRPSLRLRVTEAFF. For the CDR3, the DNA is TGTGCCAGCACGAACAGACCGTCTCTTCGTTTAAGGGTGACTGAAGCTTTCTTT. The rearrangement links TRBV28 to TRBJ1-1; no firm D call. V lost 7 bases to trimming and J lost 5 bases, with 29 bases between them. Germline CDR1 reads MDHEN; CDR2 reads SYDVKM. The CDR3 runs 18 residues. Variable domain in full (rest from reference TRBV28 and TRBJ1-1): DVKVTQSSRYLVKRTGEKVFLECVQDMDHENMFWYRQDPGLGLRLIYFSYDVKMKEKGDIPEGYSVSREKKERFSLILESASTNQTSMYLCASTNRPSLRLRVTEAFFGQGTRLTVV.

The J gene is TRBJ1-2, the V gene TRBV20-1, with TRBD1 identical over 9 bases. Germline assignment: CDR1 DFQATT and CDR2 SNEGSKA (reference sequence). After removal of 3 bases from V and 8 bases from J, the junction contained 13 bases not matched to a gene. The CDR3 is made up of 15 amino acids. DNA of the CDR3: TGCAGTGCTAGTGGGACAGGGACGCCAGTGGGGGGCTACACCTTC. Translated, it gives CSASGTGTPVGGYTF.

This clone was recorded only once. This chain uses TRBV6-2 or TRBV6-3 with TRBJ2-3; no clear D. Per the germline V gene, CDR1 is MNHEY and CDR2 is SVGEGT. Trimming left V 5 bases short and J 4 bases short, with 10 bases between. The CDR3 is 13 residues long. The CDR3 loop is CASSNTLADTQYF. The DNA of the CDR3 is TGTGCCAGCAGTAACACCCTCGCAGATACGCAGTATTTT.

CDR3 DNA sequence: TGTGCCAGCAGTGGTCCAGGGTTCGGAAACACCATATATTTT. It encodes CASSGPGFGNTIYF. The V and J genes are TRBV25-1 and TRBJ1-3; maybe TRBD1 (5 bases). The V end was cut by 4 bases, the J end by 4 bases, with 11 bases between. Germline V gene lookup returns CDR1 MGHDK and CDR2 SYGVNS. This CDR3 has 14 residues.

CDR3 amino acids: CASSYSLNGQPQHF. As DNA, the CDR3 is TGTGCCAGCAGTTACTCCCTGAATGGTCAGCCCCAGCATTTT. This chain joins TRBV6-2 or TRBV6-3 and TRBJ1-5; D remains unclear. Germline CDR1 is MNHEY and CDR2 is SVGEGT. Trimming cost V 0 bases and J 6 bases, with 9 bases left between them. The CDR3 consists of 14 residues.

The rearrangement joins TRBV19 to TRBJ2-7; no firm D call. Germline loops: CDR1 LNHDA, CDR2 SQIVND (reference sequence). The CDR3 contains 14 residues. Between the trimmed V and J ends, which lost 1 base and 2 bases, there was a span of 9 bases. CDR3 region: CASSIGVPPYEQYF. The CDR3 bases are TGTGCCAGTAGTATAGGTGTCCCCCCCTACGAGCAGTACTTC.